Sequencing of this TCR beta chain was carried out in a study of control samples from healthy donors and cancer patients. This table comes from immunoSEQ multiplex PCR, and its TCRdb copy is limited to in-frame clones, with some not included. The sample consists of 50,000 to 75,000 clones, 70% to 90% of them appearing once. There are 14 residues in the CDR3. V was shortened by 4 bases and J by 7 bases, with 17 bases between the two germline ends. Germline V gene lookup returns CDR1 GTSNPN and CDR2 SVGIG (reference sequence). This TCR came from a man aged 35-49 years in good health. Sequenced sample: blood. The chain combines TRBV30 with TRBJ1-5; D is unresolved. CDR3 DNA sequence: TGTGCCTGGAATAATTTGGGGTTAGAACAGCCCCAGCATTTT. Translation gives CAWNNLGLEQPQHF.